This TCR beta chain was identified during a study of Ad26.COV2.S vaccination and SARS-CoV-2 variants (dated by TCRdb to about 2021). Background on the whole study: Vaccine-arm donors were drawn from COV1001, a multicentre, randomized, double-blind, placebo-controlled phase I-IIa trial of Ad26.COV2.S in healthy adults. Trial participants were randomized into five groups of five: low-dose or high-dose Ad26.COV2.S given once or twice, or placebo on both occasions. TCRbeta repertoire sequencing was used to assess the specificity and breadth of SARS-CoV-2-reactive T cell receptors after Ad26.COV2.S vaccination. Throughout the experiments and outcome assessment, investigators stayed blinded to trial group allocation. Ad26.COV2.S was administered intramuscularly at 5 x 10^10 or 1 x 10^11 viral particles, either as a single shot or as two shots given 56 days apart. A total of roughly 30 samples were included in the TCR-sequenced set, comprising around 19 Ad26.COV2.S vaccine recipients, 5 placebo recipients and 8 SARS-CoV-2 convalescent individuals. General conclusions and limits of the study: The authors noted that the TCR breadth and depth analyses may have underestimated total T cell responses. Spike-specific TCR breadth was higher in Ad26.COV2.S recipients than in placebo recipients (P = 0.0014). The study was not powered for comparison of responses between vaccine doses or regimens. After vaccination, substantial breadth of spike-specific CD8+ and CD4+ T cell responses was reported. Comparable non-spike TCR breadth was observed between vaccine and placebo recipients, consistent with only spike being contained in the vaccine.

Interpreted using the paper, the treatment or condition label stands for: over 15 received Ad26.COV2.S at low or high dose, single or two shots; about five received placebo; per-sample allocation not given. Repertoires of vaccine and placebo recipients were sequenced from samples collected on day 63 after the first injection. Cohort 1b enrolled 20 to 30 adults aged 18-55 years at a single site in Boston, USA, between 29 July and 7 August 2020. As a vaccine, Ad26.COV2.S was a replication-incompetent adenovirus type 26 vector that expressed a prefusion-stabilized SARS-CoV-2 spike protein derived from the original Wuhan strain. From cysteine to phenylalanine, the CDR3 is 13 amino acids long. Only the CDR3 region is kept as DNA, spanning 39 bases read in frame from base 1. Cut back by 5 bases and 6 bases, the V and J ends lie 14 bases apart. In the germline V gene (reference sequence), CDR1 corresponds to LNHDA and CDR2 to SQIVND.

TCRbeta CDR3 regions were sequenced with the immunoSEQ Assay. After extraction, genomic DNA underwent amplification by bias-controlled multiplex PCR, followed by high-throughput sequencing. In the paper's pipeline: To quantify the absolute abundance of every unique TCRbeta CDR3 region, sequences were collapsed and filtered. T cell fraction was estimated by normalizing TCRbeta template counts to usable DNA, which was measured by amplifying reference genes present in all nucleated cells. Repertoire TCRs were annotated as SARS-CoV-2-specific by exact matching of V gene, CDR3 amino acid sequence and J gene to a known reactive TCR set. MIRA supplied the reference SARS-CoV-2 TCR set, which was filtered for enrichment in COVID-19-positive ImmuneCODE repertoires so that public or cross-reactive TCRs were removed. Drawing on the MIRA antigens, annotated TCRs were analysed further at the level of specific ORF or position within ORF. Depth was the summed frequency of annotated unique rearrangements, while breadth was defined as annotated unique rearrangements over total unique productive rearrangements. Two-sided Wilcoxon rank-sum tests were applied when comparing TCR breadth between groups. Imported from immuneACCESS, the table was reduced by TCRdb to in-frame sequences with V and J called. These copies leave out some clones; in studies compared against another copy, an unresolved V gene accounts for under half, and the cause of the remainder is not known. Clone size and V and J calls were adopted from that table, with D and trimming inferred from the DNA. The sample includes about 480,000 clones, with around 90% observed a single time. The ten most abundant clones make up roughly 13% of the sample.

On this clone: Its recognized antigen is unknown. Base quality data are lacking; no much larger clone is found one base away.

This receptor chain uses TRBV19 and TRBJ2-7; TRBD2 could be the D gene, as 6 bases match. The TCR comes from a person aged 18 to 65 who received the Ad26.COV2.S COVID-19 vaccine or a placebo. The sequenced sample was peripheral blood, obtained in a trial of Ad26.COV2.S vaccine versus placebo. In nucleotide form, the sequence is TGTGCCAGTAGTGAGACTAGTTCCGCCGAGCAGTACTTC. Protein translation: CASSETSSAEQYF.